This entry describes one TCR beta chain. No antigen is known for it. Molecular-barcoded quantitative 5'-RACE produced these TCR beta libraries. TCRdb reprocessed the 5' RACE reads with MiXCR, giving one entry per CDR3 protein. The sample lists around 100,000 distinct CDR3 sequences, 24% occurring once. Germline values: CDR1 DFQATT, CDR2 SNEGSKA (reference sequence). V was shortened by 1 base and J by 8 bases, with 15 bases between the two germline ends. This CDR3 has 14 residues. The data originate from a study of CD8 T cells in ankylosing spondylitis. Findings and caveats of the study: A TCR beta motif of roughly eight highly homologous variants seemed to mark ankylosing spondylitis blood.

The TCR originated in a male donor with ankylosing spondylitis. The rearrangement uses TRBV20-1 and TRBJ2-4, with no clear D. The specimen was synovial fluid, either unsorted or a sorted T cell fraction (not recorded which). CDR3 nucleotides: TGCAGTGCTAGAGGGGGTGGGGTATTGGACATTCAGTACTTC. The encoded protein is CSARGGGVLDIQYF.